Below, one TCR beta chain is given with its context. The CDR3 is 15 residues long. Trimming took 2 bases from V and 5 from J, leaving 16 bases between them. In germline, CDR1 is MNHEY, CDR2 SVGEGT. The data were obtained in a study of response to subunit inactivated influenza vaccine. TCRdb ran MiXCR on the RT-PCR reads and lists one entry per CDR3 protein. The sample holds 610,000 or so distinct CDR3 sequences, around 15% seen once. The input for sequencing was PBMCs from blood, taken 11 to 12 days after vaccination. The chain has TRBV6-2 or TRBV6-3 and TRBJ2-7, with D possibly being TRBD2 (6 bases). The clonotype originates from a man aged 50-60 years who received an inactivated influenza vaccine. CDR3: CASSYAQLASDEQYF. The CDR3 nucleotides read TGTGCCAGCAGTTACGCCCAACTAGCATCGGACGAGCAGTACTTC.